These 21 T cell receptor beta chains were sequenced from one sample in a study of T cells in Graves' hyperthyroidism and ophthalmopathy. Amplified TCR beta CDR3 regions came from RNA transcripts. The primer set for the first-round RT-PCR of the TCR CDR3 was HTBI. TCRdb re-called the multiplex PCR reads through MiXCR, storing one row per CDR3 protein. This table has hundreds of thousands of distinct CDR3 sequences, 24% appearing once. Sequences were obtained from blood. Every receptor here comes from a woman under 40 with Graves' ophthalmopathy.

This clonotype has more than one count but fewer than ten. V is TRBV19 and J is TRBJ1-5; D is uncertain. CDR3 length: 14 amino acids. The V gene lost 3 bases and the J gene lost 6 bases, with 12 bases spanning the gap. The germline V gene has CDR1 LNHDA and CDR2 SQIVND (reference sequence). The CDR3 loop is CASSMRNGFQPQHF. DNA of the CDR3: TGTGCCAGTAGTATGAGGAATGGGTTTCAGCCCCAGCATTTT.

In regard to this clonotype: One end of the junction does not line up with germline, which may come from a read error. The CDR3 coding sequence is TGTGCCTGCAGTTACGGGGGAGGGATCACTGAAGCTTTCTTT. Translated, it gives CACSYGGGITEAFF. This rearrangement joins TRBV6-5 to TRBJ1-1; D perhaps matches TRBD1 (5 bases). Germline V gene lookup returns CDR1 MNHEY and CDR2 SVGAGI. The CDR3 has 14 residues.

With respect to this clonotype: The junction and the germline gene differ at one end; a read error may be behind it. The chain employs TRBV18 and TRBJ1-3; D gene uncertain. CDR1 KGHSH and CDR2 LQKENI come from the germline V gene. The CDR3 spans 14 residues. The DNA for the CDR3 is TGTGCCAGCTCACCGGAATTCTCTGGAAACACCATACATTTT. Translating gives CASSPEFSGNTIHF. The full variable domain, completed using reference TRBV18 and TRBJ1-3, is NAGVMQNPRHLVRRRGQEARLRCSPMKGHSHVYWYRQLPEEGLKFMVYLQKENIIDESGMPKERFSAEFPKEGPSILRIQQVVRGDSAAYFCASSPEFSGNTIHFGEGSWLTVV.

This clonotype was counted a few times. The chain couples TRBV7-3 to TRBJ1-2; a possible D gene is TRBD1 (6 bases). With 5 bases removed from V and 10 bases from J, the gap between germline ends came to 17 bases. The CDR3 contains 13 residues. Germline-derived CDR1 and CDR2 are SGHTA and FQGTGA. The CDR3 loop is CASSKDSGEAYTF. The CDR3 nucleotides are TGTGCCAGCAGCAAGGACAGTGGGGAGGCCTACACCTTC.

This clonotype was counted between two and nine times. The chain joins TRBV4-1 to TRBJ2-2; D call uncertain. Germline loops: CDR1 MGHRA, CDR2 YSYEKL. Trimming took off 3 bases at V and 1 base at J, with 6 bases between the two ends. CDR3 length: 14 residues. CDR3 residues: CASSHRLNTGELFF. The CDR3 nucleotides read TGCGCCAGCAGCCACAGGTTGAACACCGGGGAGCTGTTTTTT.

This clonotype was recorded at least ten times. The chain combines TRBV20-1 with TRBJ1-2; no clear D. The CDR3 contains 11 residues. V was clipped by 1 base and J by 0 bases, with 0 bases between them. Germline V gene data show CDR1 as DFQATT and CDR2 as SNEGSKA (reference sequence). CDR3 sequence: CSARANYGYTF. CDR3 nucleotides: TGCAGTGCTAGAGCTAACTATGGCTACACCTTC.

This clonotype was detected many times. The rearrangement uses TRBV27 and TRBJ1-2; TRBD1 might be the D (6 bases). Trimming removed 5 bases from V and 4 bases from J, with 14 bases in between. Germline lookup yields CDR1 MNHEY and CDR2 SMNVEV (reference sequence). The CDR3 is made up of 14 amino acids. Here the CDR3 reads CASSPSTGIYGYTF. Here the CDR3 DNA reads TGTGCCAGCAGTCCTTCAACAGGGATCTATGGCTACACCTTC.

This clonotype was seen ten or more times. The chain employs TRBV3-1 and TRBJ1-1, with unresolved D. The length of the CDR3 is 15 residues. Per germline, CDR1 LGHDT and CDR2 YNNKEL (reference sequence). Trimming pared 1 base from V and 2 bases from J, leaving 11 bases between. The CDR3 here is CASSQGFATNTEAFF. As DNA, the CDR3 is TGTGCCAGCAGCCAAGGTTTTGCGACCAACACTGAAGCTTTCTTT.

This clonotype was seen a handful of times. The chain combines TRBV29-1 with TRBJ1-1, with D unclear. Trimming stripped 7 bases from V and 1 base from J, with 10 bases between. The CDR3 extends over 12 amino acids. CDR1 and CDR2 from the germline V gene are SQVTM and ANQGSEA. The CDR3 reads CSAGFGNTEAFF. CDR3 DNA sequence: TGCAGCGCCGGCTTTGGGAACACTGAAGCTTTCTTT.

This clonotype was seen repeatedly, ten times or more. One junction end does not reproduce the germline sequence, and a read error may be involved. The rearrangement joins TRBV5-1 to TRBJ2-5, with D hard to call. CDR3 length: 15 residues. Germline loops: CDR1 SGHRS, CDR2 YFSETQ. The chain's CDR3 is CASRFRATLQETQYF. The CDR3 DNA reads as TGCGCCAGCCGCTTCCGGGCCACGCTCCAAGAGACCCAGTACTTC.

This clonotype was counted many times. The chain links TRBV19 to TRBJ2-3; 7 positions match TRBD2. Germline CDR1 LNHDA, CDR2 SQIVND (reference sequence). Unmatched junction bases numbered 9, after V lost 5 bases and J lost 1 base. This CDR3 spans 16 amino acids. The CDR3 DNA follows: TGTGCCAGTAGTGCCTGGGACTACCAGGGCACAGATACGCAGTATTTT. Translating gives CASSAWDYQGTDTQYF.

The chain carries TRBV10-1 and TRBJ1-2, with no clear D. Germline V lookup: CDR1 WNHNN, CDR2 SYGVQD (reference sequence). This CDR3 spans 13 amino acids. Between the trimmed V and J ends, which lost 6 bases and 8 bases, there was a span of 16 bases. The chain's CDR3 is CASSERPTRGYTF. In nucleotides, the CDR3 is TGCGCCAGCAGCGAGCGGCCGACGAGAGGCTACACCTTC.

The chain joins TRBV11-2 to TRBJ2-7, with D unclear. Germline lookup yields CDR1 SGHAT and CDR2 FQNNGV. Deletions cut 7 bases from V and 0 bases from J, with 19 bases between. CDR3 length: 16 residues. The DNA for the CDR3 is TGTGCCAGCACCCAGTCTGGGGTTGCTAGCTCCTACGAGCAGTACTTC. Its protein is CASTQSGVASSYEQYF. The variable domain in full, with the rest retrieved from reference TRBV11-2 and TRBJ2-7, is EAGVAQSPRYKIIEKRQSVAFWCNPISGHATLYWYQQILGQGPKLLIQFQNNGVVDDSQLPKDRFSAERLKGVDSTLKIQPAKLEDSAVYLCASTQSGVASSYEQYFGPGTRLTVT.

In this sample, this clonotype turned up a few times. The chain carries TRBV6-1 and TRBJ1-2; no reliable D call. CDR3 size: 13 residues. V lost 10 bases and J 5 bases, leaving 17 bases between the germline ends. CDR1 is MNHNS and CDR2 is SASEGT in the germline V gene. The DNA for the CDR3 is TGTGCCACCCGCTCGGACGGAATTTATGGCTACACCTTC. Translating it yields CATRSDGIYGYTF.

This chain links TRBV28 with TRBJ1-5; no reliable D call. V was pared by 2 bases and J by 5 bases, with 13 bases between. The CDR3 loop spans 15 amino acids. Germline V gives CDR1 MDHEN, CDR2 SYDVKM. As DNA, the CDR3 is TGTGCCAGCAGTTTAGAAAGCCTCCTGGATCAGCCCCAGCATTTT. It is translated as CASSLESLLDQPQHF.

This clonotype was observed a handful of times. The chain links TRBV15 to TRBJ1-5; D remains unclear. Trimming shortened V by 3 bases and J by 5 bases, and 14 bases separated the two germline ends. Germline V gives CDR1 LNHNV, CDR2 YYDKDF (reference sequence). This CDR3 contains 15 residues. The CDR3 region has the DNA TGTGCCACCAGCAGCGGACGGAGCTTGGATCAGCCCCAGCATTTT. The encoded protein is CATSSGRSLDQPQHF.

There are many counts of this clonotype. This chain connects TRBV7-9 to TRBJ2-7; D unresolved. Germline V CDR1 and CDR2: SEHNR, FQNEAQ (reference sequence). Deletions cut 3 bases from V and 7 bases from J, with 19 bases between. The CDR3 is made up of 15 amino acids. Here the CDR3 DNA reads TGTGCCAGCAGCTTTTCTTTGGGCCGAACGACGGAGCAGTACTTC. Its protein product is CASSFSLGRTTEQYF. The variable domain in full, completed from reference TRBV7-9 and TRBJ2-7, reads DTGVSQNPRHKITKRGQNVTFRCDPISEHNRLYWYRQTLGQGPEFLTYFQNEAQLEKSRLLSDRFSAERPKGSFSTLEIQRTEQGDSAMYLCASSFSLGRTTEQYFGPGTRLTVT.

This clonotype occurred many times. The chain links TRBV6-2 or TRBV6-3 to TRBJ1-1; the D gene is possibly TRBD1 (5 bases). The length of the CDR3 is 16 residues. Germline CDR1 is MNHEY and CDR2 is SVGEGT. The germline V and J ends were trimmed by 4 bases and 2 bases, with 17 bases remaining between them. The CDR3 here is CASSSPEAGKNTEAFF. CDR3 nucleotide sequence: TGTGCCAGCAGTTCCCCGGAGGCAGGGAAAAACACTGAAGCTTTCTTT.

The rearrangement links TRBV19 to TRBJ1-6, with D possibly matching TRBD1 (6 bases). Trimming removed 7 bases at V and 5 bases at J, with 9 bases between. This CDR3 is 13 amino acids long. Germline-derived CDR1 and CDR2 are LNHDA and SQIVND (reference sequence). DNA of the CDR3: TGTGCCAGTACAGGGGCGAATAATTCACCCCTCCACTTT. Protein sequence: CASTGANNSPLHF.

In this sample, this clonotype turned up many times. This chain connects TRBV6-7 to TRBJ2-5; 7 bases agree with TRBD2. TRBV6-7 is noted as an ORF with a role that remains uncertain. The ends lost 7 bases at V and 2 bases at J; junction bases unmatched: 4. The CDR3 has 13 amino acids. The CDR3 sequence: CASKRGAQETQYF. In DNA form, the CDR3 reads TGTGCCAGCAAGCGGGGAGCACAAGAGACCCAGTACTTC.

There are a few counts of this clonotype. The chain carries TRBV3-1 and TRBJ2-5, with D uncertain. The V gene lost 4 bases and the J gene lost 5 bases, with 11 bases spanning the gap. Per the germline V gene, CDR1 is LGHDT and CDR2 is YNNKEL (reference sequence). The CDR3 sequence is 13 residues long. The CDR3 bases are TGTGCCAGCAGCCGGCAGAATGCGGAGACCCAGTACTTC. Residues: CASSRQNAETQYF.